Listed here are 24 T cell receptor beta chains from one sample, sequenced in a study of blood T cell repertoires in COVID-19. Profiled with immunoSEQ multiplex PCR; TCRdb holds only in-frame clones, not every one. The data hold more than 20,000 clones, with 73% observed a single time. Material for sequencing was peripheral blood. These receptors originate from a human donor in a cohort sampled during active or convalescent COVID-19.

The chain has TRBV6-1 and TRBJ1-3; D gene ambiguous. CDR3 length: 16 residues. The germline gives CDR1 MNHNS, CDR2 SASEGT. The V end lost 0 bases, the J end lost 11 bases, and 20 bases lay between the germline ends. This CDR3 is CASSEARFPARRPIYF. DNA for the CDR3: TGTGCCAGCAGTGAAGCTCGATTCCCGGCGCGGAGACCCATATATTTT.

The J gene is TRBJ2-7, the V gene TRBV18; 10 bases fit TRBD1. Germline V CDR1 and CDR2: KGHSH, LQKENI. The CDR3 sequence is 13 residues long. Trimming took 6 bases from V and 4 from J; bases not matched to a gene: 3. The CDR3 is CASSAGQGYEQYF. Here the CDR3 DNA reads TGTGCCAGCTCCGCGGGACAGGGGTACGAGCAGTACTTC.

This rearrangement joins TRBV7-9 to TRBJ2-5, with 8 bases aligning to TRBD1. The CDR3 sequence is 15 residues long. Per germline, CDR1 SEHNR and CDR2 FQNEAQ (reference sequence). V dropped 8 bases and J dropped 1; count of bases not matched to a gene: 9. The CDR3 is CASDPGTGSQETQYF. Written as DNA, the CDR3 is TGTGCCAGCGACCCCGGGACAGGAAGCCAAGAGACCCAGTACTTC. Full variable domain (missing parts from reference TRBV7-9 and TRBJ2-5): DTGVSQNPRHKITKRGQNVTFRCDPISEHNRLYWYRQTLGQGPEFLTYFQNEAQLEKSRLLSDRFSAERPKGSFSTLEIQRTEQGDSAMYLCASDPGTGSQETQYFGPGTRLLVL.

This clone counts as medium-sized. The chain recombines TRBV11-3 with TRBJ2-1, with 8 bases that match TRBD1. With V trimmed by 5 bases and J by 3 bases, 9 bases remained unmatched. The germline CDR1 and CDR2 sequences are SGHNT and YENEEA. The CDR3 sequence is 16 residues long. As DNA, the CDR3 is TGTGCCAGCAGCACGTTACAGGGGGAAGACTACAATGAGCAGTTCTTC. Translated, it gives CASSTLQGEDYNEQFF.

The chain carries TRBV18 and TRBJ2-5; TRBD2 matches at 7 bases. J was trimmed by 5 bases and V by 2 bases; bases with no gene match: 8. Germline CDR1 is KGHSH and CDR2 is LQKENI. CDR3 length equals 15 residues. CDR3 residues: CASSPNPGGSETQYF. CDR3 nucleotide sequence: TGTGCCAGCTCACCAAATCCGGGAGGAAGCGAGACCCAGTACTTC.

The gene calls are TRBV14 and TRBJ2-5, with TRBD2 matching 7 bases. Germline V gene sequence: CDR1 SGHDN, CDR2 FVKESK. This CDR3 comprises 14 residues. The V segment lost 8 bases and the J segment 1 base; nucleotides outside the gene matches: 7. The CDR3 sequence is CASRGAGLQETQYF. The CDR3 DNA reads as TGTGCCAGCCGTGGAGCGGGACTCCAAGAGACCCAGTACTTC.

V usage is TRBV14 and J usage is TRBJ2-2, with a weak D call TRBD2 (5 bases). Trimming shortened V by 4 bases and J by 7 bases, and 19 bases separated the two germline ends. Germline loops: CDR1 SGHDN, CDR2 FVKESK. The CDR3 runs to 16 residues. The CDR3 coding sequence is TGTGCCAGCAGCCCCCCGGGGAATGTCGGAAGCGGGGAGCTGTTTTTT. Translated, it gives CASSPPGNVGSGELFF.

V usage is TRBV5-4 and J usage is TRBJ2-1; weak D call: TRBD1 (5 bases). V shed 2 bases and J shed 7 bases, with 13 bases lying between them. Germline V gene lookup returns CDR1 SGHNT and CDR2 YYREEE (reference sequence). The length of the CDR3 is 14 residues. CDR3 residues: CASSLIEQVNEQFF. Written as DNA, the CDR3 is TGTGCCAGCAGCTTAATTGAACAGGTTAATGAGCAGTTCTTC.

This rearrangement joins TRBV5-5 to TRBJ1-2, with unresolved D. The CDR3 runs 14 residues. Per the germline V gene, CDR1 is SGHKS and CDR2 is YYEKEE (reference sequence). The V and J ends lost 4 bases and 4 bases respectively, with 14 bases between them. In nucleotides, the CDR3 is TGTGCCAGCAGCCCCGGACTCCTCCCCTATGGCTACACCTTC. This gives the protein CASSPGLLPYGYTF.

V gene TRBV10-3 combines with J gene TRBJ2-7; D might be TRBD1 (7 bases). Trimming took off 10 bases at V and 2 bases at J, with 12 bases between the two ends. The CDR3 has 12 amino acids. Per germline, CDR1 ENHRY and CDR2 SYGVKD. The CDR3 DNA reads TGTGCCACGGAGGGGGCGACCTACGAGCAGTACTTC. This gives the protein CATEGATYEQYF.

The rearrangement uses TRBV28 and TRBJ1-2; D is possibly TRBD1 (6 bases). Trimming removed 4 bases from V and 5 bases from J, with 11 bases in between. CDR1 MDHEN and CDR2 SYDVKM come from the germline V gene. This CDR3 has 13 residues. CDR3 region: CASSYRQVYGYTF. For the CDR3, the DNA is TGTGCCAGCAGTTATAGACAGGTTTATGGCTACACCTTC.

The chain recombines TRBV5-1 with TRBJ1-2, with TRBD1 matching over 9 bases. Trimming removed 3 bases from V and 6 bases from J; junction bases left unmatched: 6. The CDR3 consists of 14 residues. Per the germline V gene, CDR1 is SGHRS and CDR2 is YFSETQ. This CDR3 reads CASSSGQGVDGYTF. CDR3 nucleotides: TGCGCCAGCAGCTCGGGACAGGGAGTCGATGGCTACACCTTC.

In DNA form, the CDR3 reads TGTGCCAGCAGCTTGGCCGGAGACACTGAAGCTTTCTTT. Encoded protein: CASSLAGDTEAFF. The chain couples TRBV5-4 to TRBJ1-1; D unresolved. In germline, CDR1 is SGHNT, CDR2 YYREEE (reference sequence). The CDR3 spans 13 residues. The V and J ends lost 0 bases and 3 bases respectively, with 6 bases between them.

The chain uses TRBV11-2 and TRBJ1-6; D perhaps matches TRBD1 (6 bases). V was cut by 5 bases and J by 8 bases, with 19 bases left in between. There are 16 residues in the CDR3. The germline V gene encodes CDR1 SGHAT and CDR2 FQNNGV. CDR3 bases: TGTGCCAGCAGCCTCAAAGGAAGGGCAGGGGATTCACCCCTCCACTTT. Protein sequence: CASSLKGRAGDSPLHF.

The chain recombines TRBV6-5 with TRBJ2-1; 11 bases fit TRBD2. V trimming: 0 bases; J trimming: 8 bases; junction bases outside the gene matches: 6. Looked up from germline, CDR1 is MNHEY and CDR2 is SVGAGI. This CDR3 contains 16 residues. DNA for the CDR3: TGTGCCAGCAGTTACTCGATAGCGGGAGGGCCCGATGAGCAGTTCTTC. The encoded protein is CASSYSIAGGPDEQFF.

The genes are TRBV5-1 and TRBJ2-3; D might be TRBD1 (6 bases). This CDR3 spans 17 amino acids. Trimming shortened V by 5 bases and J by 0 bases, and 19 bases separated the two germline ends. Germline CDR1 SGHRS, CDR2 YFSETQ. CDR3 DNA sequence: TGCGCCAGCAGGGGGGCTTCGCAGAGTACTAGCACAGATACGCAGTATTTT. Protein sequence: CASRGASQSTSTDTQYF.

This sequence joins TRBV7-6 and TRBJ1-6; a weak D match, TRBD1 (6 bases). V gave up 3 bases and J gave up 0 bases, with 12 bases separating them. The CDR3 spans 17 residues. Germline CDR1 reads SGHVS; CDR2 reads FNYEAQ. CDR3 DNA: TGTGCCAGCAGCTTCGGGACAAGGAGCTCCTATAATTCACCCCTCCACTTT. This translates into CASSFGTRSSYNSPLHF.

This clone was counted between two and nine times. The CDR3 DNA reads as TGTGCCAGCAGACTTACGGGGTCGTCCTATGGCTACACCTTC. Translation gives CASRLTGSSYGYTF. The J gene is TRBJ1-2, the V gene TRBV5-6; D is uncertain. In germline, CDR1 is SGHDT, CDR2 YYEEEE. This CDR3 has 14 residues. The germline V and J ends were trimmed by 5 bases and 4 bases, with 15 bases remaining between them.

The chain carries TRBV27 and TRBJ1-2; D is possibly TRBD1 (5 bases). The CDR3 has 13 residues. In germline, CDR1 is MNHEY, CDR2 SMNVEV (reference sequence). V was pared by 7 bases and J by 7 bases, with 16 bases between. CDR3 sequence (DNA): TGTGCCAGCACCGACTGGAGGGGACGTGGCTACACCTTC. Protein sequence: CASTDWRGRGYTF.

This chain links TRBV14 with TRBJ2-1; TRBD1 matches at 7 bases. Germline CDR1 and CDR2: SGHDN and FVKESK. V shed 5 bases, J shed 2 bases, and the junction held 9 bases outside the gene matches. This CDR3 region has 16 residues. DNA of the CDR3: TGTGCCAGCAGCGGTCTTCGACAGGGAGCCTACAATGAGCAGTTCTTC. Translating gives CASSGLRQGAYNEQFF. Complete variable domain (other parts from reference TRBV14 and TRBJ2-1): EAGVTQFPSHSVIEKGQTVTLRCDPISGHDNLYWYRRVMGKEIKFLLHFVKESKQDESGMPNNRFLAERTGGTYSTLKVQPAELEDSGVYFCASSGLRQGAYNEQFFGPGTRLTVL.

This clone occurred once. Written as DNA, the CDR3 is TGTGCCAGCTCACCCGACAGAGTATACTATGGCTACACCTTC. Protein sequence: CASSPDRVYYGYTF. This chain connects TRBV18 to TRBJ1-2, with D perhaps TRBD1 (5 bases). CDR1 KGHSH and CDR2 LQKENI come from the germline V gene. The CDR3 covers 14 residues. The ends were cut back, 3 bases at V and 3 bases at J, with 11 bases in the middle.

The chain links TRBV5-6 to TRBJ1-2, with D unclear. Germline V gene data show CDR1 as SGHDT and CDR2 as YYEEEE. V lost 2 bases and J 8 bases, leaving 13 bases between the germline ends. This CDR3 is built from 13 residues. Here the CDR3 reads CASSFLPGEGYTF. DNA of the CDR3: TGTGCCAGCAGCTTTCTTCCCGGGGAAGGCTACACCTTC.

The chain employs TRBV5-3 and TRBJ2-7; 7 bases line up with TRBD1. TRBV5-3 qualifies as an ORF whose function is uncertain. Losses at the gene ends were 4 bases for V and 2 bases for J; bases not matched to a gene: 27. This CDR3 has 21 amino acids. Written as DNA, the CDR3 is TGTGCCAGAAGCCACTCCCCCCTAAAGACAGGGTACGGGAAGAGCACCTACGAGCAGTACTTC. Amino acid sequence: CARSHSPLKTGYGKSTYEQYF.

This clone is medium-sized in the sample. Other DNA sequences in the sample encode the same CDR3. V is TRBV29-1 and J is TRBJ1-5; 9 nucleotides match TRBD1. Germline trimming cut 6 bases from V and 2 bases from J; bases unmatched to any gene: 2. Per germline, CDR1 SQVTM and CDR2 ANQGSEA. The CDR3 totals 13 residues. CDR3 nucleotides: TGCAGCGTCGGACAGGGGCGCAATCAGCCCCAGCATTTT. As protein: CSVGQGRNQPQHF.